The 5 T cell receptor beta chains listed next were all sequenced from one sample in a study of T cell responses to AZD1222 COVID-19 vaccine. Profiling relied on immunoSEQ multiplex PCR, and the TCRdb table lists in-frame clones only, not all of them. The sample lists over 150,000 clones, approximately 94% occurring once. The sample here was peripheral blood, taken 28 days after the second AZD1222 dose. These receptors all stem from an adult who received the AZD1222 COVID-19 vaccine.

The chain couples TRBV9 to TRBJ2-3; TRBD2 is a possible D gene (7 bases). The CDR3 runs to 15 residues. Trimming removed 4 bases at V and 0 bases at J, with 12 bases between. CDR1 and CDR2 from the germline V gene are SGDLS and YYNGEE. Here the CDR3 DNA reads TGTGCCAGCAGCCCTAGGGGGGGTAGCACAGATACGCAGTATTTT. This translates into CASSPRGGSTDTQYF. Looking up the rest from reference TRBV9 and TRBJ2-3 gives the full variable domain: DSGVTQTPKHLITATGQRVTLRCSPRSGDLSVYWYQQSLDQGLQFLIQYYNGEERAKGNILERFSAQQFPDLHSELNLSSLELGDSALYFCASSPRGGSTDTQYFGPGTRLTVL.

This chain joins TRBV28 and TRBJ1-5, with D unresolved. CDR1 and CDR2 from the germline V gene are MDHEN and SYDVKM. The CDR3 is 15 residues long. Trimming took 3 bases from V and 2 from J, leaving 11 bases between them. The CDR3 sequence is CASSFGGSRNQPQHF. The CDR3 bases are TGTGCCAGCAGTTTTGGAGGTAGTCGCAATCAGCCCCAGCATTTT. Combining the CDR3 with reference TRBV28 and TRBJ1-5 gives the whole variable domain DVKVTQSSRYLVKRTGEKVFLECVQDMDHENMFWYRQDPGLGLRLIYFSYDVKMKEKGDIPEGYSVSREKKERFSLILESASTNQTSMYLCASSFGGSRNQPQHFGDGTRLSIL.

CDR3 protein: CASSERDTDTQYF. The DNA of the CDR3 is TGTGCCAGCAGTGAAAGGGACACAGATACGCAGTATTTT. J is TRBJ2-3 and V is TRBV6-4; no reliable D call. Trimming shortened V by 3 bases and J by 2 bases, and 6 bases separated the two germline ends. The CDR3 sequence is 13 residues long. The germline V gene has CDR1 MRHNA and CDR2 SNTAGT.

The CDR3, as DNA: TGTGCCAGCAGCCGCACATCCACAGGGGGCTATGAGCAGTTCTTC. Protein sequence: CASSRTSTGGYEQFF. The rearrangement links TRBV7-9 to TRBJ2-1; 9 bases are a match to TRBD1. Trimming cost V 5 bases and J 8 bases; bases outside gene matches: 10. Germline V lookup: CDR1 SEHNR, CDR2 FQNEAQ (reference sequence). This CDR3 has 15 amino acids.

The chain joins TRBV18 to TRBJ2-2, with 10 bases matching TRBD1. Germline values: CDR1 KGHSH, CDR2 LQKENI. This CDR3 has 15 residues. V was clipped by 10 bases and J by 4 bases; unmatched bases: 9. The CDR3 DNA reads TGTGCCACCTTAACCGGGACAGGGGCCACCGGGGAGCTGTTTTTT. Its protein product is CATLTGTGATGELFF.